These T cell receptor beta chains were read from a single sample in a study of T cell repertoires in cytomegalovirus infection. These receptors are not linked to any known antigen. Via MiXCR, TCRdb re-called the reads, giving one row per CDR3 protein. This table has about 770,000 distinct CDR3 sequences, 25% to 35% appearing once. Sequencing used cultured CD8+ T cells from PBMCs, obtained from culture after CMV antigen stimulation. The receptors were sampled from a human donor in good health (CMV status not recorded). Some clones in this sample may be carry-over from other donors' samples. Each CDR3 is given with its conserved first and last residue. The order of the fields is clone size, D gene, CDR3 length, J gene, V gene, CDR3 protein, CDR3 DNA. A D gene is named only where the DNA matches it firmly. The listing skips clone size in some rows; elsewhere it reads once, few, many or a size class.

size: -
D: -
length: 13
J: TRBJ2-1
V: TRBV27
CDR3: CASTPRAHNEQFF
DNA: TGTGCCAGCACCCCGCGGGCCCACAATGAGCAGTTCTTC

size: -
D: -
length: 16
J: TRBJ2-7
V: TRBV7-6
CDR3: CASSLYAGTTAYEQYF
DNA: TGTGCCAGCAGCTTATACGCCGGGACAACCGCCTACGAGCAGTACTTC

size: -
D: TRBD2
length: 15
J: TRBJ2-1
V: TRBV6-1
CDR3: CASRSGASIVNEQFF
DNA: TGTGCCAGCAGGAGCGGGGCTTCCATTGTCAATGAGCAGTTCTTC

size: few
D: TRBD2
length: 17
J: TRBJ2-1
V: TRBV7-6
CDR3: CASSSPDLAGGSNEQFF
DNA: TGTGCCAGCAGCTCCCCAGACCTAGCGGGGGGGTCAAATGAGCAGTTCTTC

size: -
D: -
length: 17
J: TRBJ1-1
V: TRBV5-4
CDR3: CASSLAVGNPRNTEAFF
DNA: TGTGCCAGCAGCTTGGCCGTAGGGAATCCTCGTAACACTGAAGCTTTCTTT

size: -
D: -
length: 14
J: TRBJ1-2
V: TRBV4-1
CDR3: CASSQEMGGYGYTF
DNA: TGCGCCAGCAGCCAAGAAATGGGAGGCTATGGCTACACCTTC

size: -
D: -
length: 14
J: TRBJ2-7
V: TRBV6-5
CDR3: CASSYSEAYNEQYF
DNA: TGTGCCAGCAGTTACTCGGAGGCCTACAATGAGCAGTACTTC

size: few
D: -
length: 15
J: TRBJ1-5
V: TRBV19
CDR3: CASSIGGLSNQPQHF
DNA: TGTGCCAGTAGTATAGGGGGCCTAAGCAATCAGCCCCAGCATTTT

size: many
D: TRBD1
length: 17
J: TRBJ1-2
V: TRBV4-2
CDR3: CASSHWDRGRMIYGYTF
DNA: TGTGCCAGCAGCCATTGGGACAGGGGGCGCATGATCTATGGCTACACCTTC

size: many
D: TRBD2
length: 15
J: TRBJ2-3
V: TRBV7-2
CDR3: CASSLADLAGDTQYF
DNA: TGTGCCAGCAGCTTAGCGGATCTAGCGGGGGATACGCAGTATTTT

size: -
D: -
length: 16
J: TRBJ1-3
V: TRBV7-2
CDR3: CVSSLALGGYGNTIYF
DNA: TGTGTCAGCAGCTTAGCCCTAGGGGGGTACGGAAACACCATATATTTT

size: -
D: TRBD1
length: 16
J: TRBJ1-1
V: TRBV7-8
CDR3: CASSVTGGRANTEAFF
DNA: TGTGCCAGCAGCGTTACAGGGGGTAGGGCCAACACTGAAGCTTTCTTT

size: few
D: TRBD2
length: 15
J: TRBJ2-1
V: TRBV4-1
CDR3: CASSQGSGGADEQFF
DNA: TGCGCCAGCAGCCAAGGTAGCGGGGGGGCGGATGAGCAGTTCTTC

size: many
D: TRBD1
length: 17
J: TRBJ1-4
V: TRBV7-6
CDR3: CASSWRVMGQGIEKLFF
DNA: TGTGCCAGCAGCTGGAGAGTTATGGGACAGGGGATTGAAAAACTGTTTTTT

size: -
D: TRBD2
length: 19
J: TRBJ2-3
V: TRBV6-5
CDR3: CASSYSSGGAGSSTDTQYF
DNA: TGTGCCAGCAGTTATAGTAGCGGGGGGGCCGGTTCTAGCACAGATACGCAGTATTTT

size: -
D: TRBD2
length: 15
J: TRBJ2-1
V: TRBV7-6
CDR3: CASSPQAGGLDEQFF
DNA: TGTGCCAGCAGCCCCCAAGCGGGGGGGCTCGATGAGCAGTTCTTC

size: many
D: -
length: 11
J: TRBJ2-1
V: TRBV12-3/TRBV12-4
CDR3: CASSLLDEQFF
DNA: TGTGCCAGCAGCCTTTTGGATGAGCAGTTCTTC

size: -
D: -
length: 15
J: TRBJ1-1
V: TRBV5-1
CDR3: CASSLKADMNTEAFF
DNA: TGCGCCAGCAGCTTGAAGGCAGATATGAACACTGAAGCTTTCTTT

size: few
D: -
length: 13
J: TRBJ1-2
V: TRBV6-2/TRBV6-3
CDR3: CASGWAGVYGYTF
DNA: TGTGCCAGCGGTTGGGCAGGGGTATATGGCTACACCTTC

size: many
D: -
length: 11
J: TRBJ2-3
V: TRBV7-2
CDR3: CASSLVYTQYF
DNA: TGTGCCAGCAGCTTAGTGTATACGCAGTATTTT

size: -
D: TRBD1
length: 13
J: TRBJ2-1
V: TRBV11-3
CDR3: CASSQTGRNEQFF
DNA: TGTGCCAGCAGCCAGACAGGGCGGAATGAGCAGTTCTTC

size: few
D: -
length: 15
J: TRBJ1-2
V: TRBV27
CDR3: CASSFRGASVRGYTF
DNA: TGTGCCAGCAGTTTTAGAGGGGCCTCGGTGAGAGGCTACACCTTC

size: -
D: -
length: 17
J: TRBJ1-2
V: TRBV18
CDR3: CASSPKSGQFLNYGYTF
DNA: TGTGCCAGCTCACCGAAAAGTGGACAGTTCCTTAACTATGGCTACACCTTC

size: -
D: TRBD2
length: 12
J: TRBJ2-5
V: TRBV12-3/TRBV12-4
CDR3: CASMGGEGTQYF
DNA: TGTGCCAGCATGGGCGGGGAGGGGACCCAGTACTTC

size: few
D: -
length: 15
J: TRBJ1-2
V: TRBV6-1
CDR3: CASSLFQGADYGYTF
DNA: TGTGCCAGCAGCCTATTCCAGGGTGCAGACTATGGCTACACCTTC

size: few
D: TRBD1
length: 14
J: TRBJ1-1
V: TRBV27
CDR3: CASSLTGGPTEAFF
DNA: TGTGCCAGCAGTCTCACAGGGGGCCCCACTGAAGCTTTCTTT

size: few
D: TRBD1
length: 17
J: TRBJ2-2
V: TRBV27
CDR3: CASSFRGWQENTGELFF
DNA: TGTGCCAGCAGTTTCAGGGGGTGGCAGGAGAACACCGGGGAGCTGTTTTTT

size: few
D: TRBD2
length: 15
J: TRBJ2-1
V: TRBV11-3
CDR3: CASSLASGGGVEQFF
DNA: TGTGCCAGCAGCTTAGCTAGCGGGGGGGGAGTTGAGCAGTTCTTC

size: -
D: -
length: 12
J: TRBJ2-3
V: TRBV6-4
CDR3: CASSDSKDTQYF
DNA: TGTGCCAGCAGTGACTCGAAAGATACGCAGTATTTT

size: once
D: -
length: 10
J: TRBJ1-1
V: TRBV2
CDR3: CALGGREAFF
DNA: TGTGCCCTCGGAGGGCGTGAAGCTTTCTTT

size: -
D: TRBD2
length: 16
J: TRBJ2-5
V: TRBV7-9
CDR3: CASSLVRGALQETQYF
DNA: TGTGCCAGCAGCTTAGTGCGGGGGGCCCTCCAAGAGACCCAGTACTTC

size: few
D: -
length: 16
J: TRBJ1-1
V: TRBV7-3
CDR3: CASSLNGGVSNTEAFF
DNA: TGTGCCAGCAGCTTAAATGGAGGGGTCTCGAACACTGAAGCTTTCTTT